These T cell receptor beta chains were read from a single sample in a study of regulatory T cells in long-lasting Graves disease. One entry per CDR3 protein results from TCRdb running MiXCR on the multiplex PCR reads. Seen here are a few hundred thousand distinct CDR3 sequences, approximately 16% observed once, and the top ten hold about a quarter. This sample also belongs to another study, concerning T cells in Graves' hyperthyroidism and ophthalmopathy.

Sequencing was performed on peripheral blood mononuclear cells (PBMCs), taken at new diagnosis, from a patient treated with antithyroid drugs. The source is a young woman with Graves disease. CDR3s leave out the opening cysteine and the closing phenylalanine or tryptophan. The order of the fields is J gene, V gene, clone size, CDR3 protein. A clone size is listed for some rows: how often the clone was seen (once, few, many), or a class if it is expanded.

j_gene: TRBJ2-3; v_gene: TRBV27; abundance: many; CDR3aa: ASRGDYTDTQY
j_gene: TRBJ2-3; v_gene: TRBV7-3; abundance: many; CDR3aa: ASSLRAGVSDTQY
j_gene: TRBJ1-1; v_gene: TRBV18; abundance: many; CDR3aa: ASSRGRERSTEAF
j_gene: TRBJ2-3; v_gene: TRBV28; abundance: many; CDR3aa: ASSTGGSSTDTQY
j_gene: TRBJ1-3; v_gene: TRBV7-3; abundance: .; CDR3aa: ASSSQGSSTIY
j_gene: TRBJ2-1; v_gene: TRBV3-1; abundance: many; CDR3aa: ASSQESDATWGLNEQF
j_gene: TRBJ2-3; v_gene: TRBV24-1; abundance: many; CDR3aa: ATSDFKGTDTQY
j_gene: TRBJ1-1; v_gene: TRBV30; abundance: many; CDR3aa: AWSVQREAF
j_gene: TRBJ2-3; v_gene: TRBV12-3/TRBV12-4; abundance: many; CDR3aa: ASSYRAGPSGDTQY
j_gene: TRBJ1-3; v_gene: TRBV6-4; abundance: .; CDR3aa: AIPGRDIGNTIY
j_gene: TRBJ2-3; v_gene: TRBV6-2/TRBV6-3; abundance: few; CDR3aa: ASSYSIGSPKKGADTQY
j_gene: TRBJ2-5; v_gene: TRBV28; abundance: many; CDR3aa: ASSLAARGPETQY
j_gene: TRBJ2-1; v_gene: TRBV20-1; abundance: few; CDR3aa: SARGRVSSGRGNEQF
j_gene: TRBJ2-3; v_gene: TRBV5-1; abundance: few; CDR3aa: ASSLVTDTDTQY
j_gene: TRBJ2-1; v_gene: TRBV6-2/TRBV6-3; abundance: .; CDR3aa: ASSEAKEQF
j_gene: TRBJ2-4; v_gene: TRBV29-1; abundance: many; CDR3aa: SVRQGAYQY
j_gene: TRBJ2-7; v_gene: TRBV3-1; abundance: .; CDR3aa: ASSQEREQY
j_gene: TRBJ1-5; v_gene: TRBV30; abundance: .; CDR3aa: AWRGPGTENQPQH